These T cell receptor beta chains were read from a single sample in a study of Ad26.COV2.S vaccination and SARS-CoV-2 variants. Libraries were prepared by immunoSEQ multiplex PCR; TCRdb keeps only in-frame clonotypes and omits some of them. The repertoire holds about 450,000 clones, with approximately 89% as singletons. The specimen comprised peripheral blood, sampled in a trial of Ad26.COV2.S vaccine versus placebo. These receptors were obtained from a person aged 18-60 years who received the Ad26.COV2.S COVID-19 vaccine or a placebo. Each CDR3 is given with its conserved first and last residue. D genes are given only for firm matches. Where a row states a size, it is once, few, many or the class of an expanded clone; other rows omit it.

clone_size: NA; cdr3_length: 14; d_call: NA; j_call: TRBJ2-1; v_call: TRBV5-1; cdr3_aa: CASSLDPDAQLQFF; cdr3_nt: TGCGCCAGCAGCTTGGACCCAGACGCCCAGCTTCAGTTCTTC
clone_size: few; cdr3_length: 15; d_call: TRBD1; j_call: TRBJ2-1; v_call: TRBV5-1; cdr3_aa: CASSLGTGGYNEQFF; cdr3_nt: TGCGCCAGCAGCCTCGGGACAGGGGGCTACAATGAGCAGTTCTTC
clone_size: NA; cdr3_length: 12; d_call: TRBD1; j_call: TRBJ2-1; v_call: TRBV2; cdr3_aa: CASRDRGNEQFF; cdr3_nt: TGTGCCAGCAGAGACAGGGGCAATGAGCAGTTCTTC
clone_size: NA; cdr3_length: 15; d_call: TRBD2; j_call: TRBJ2-1; v_call: TRBV9; cdr3_aa: CASSWTSGRENEQFF; cdr3_nt: TGTGCCAGCAGCTGGACTAGCGGGAGAGAAAATGAGCAGTTCTTC
clone_size: NA; cdr3_length: 16; d_call: TRBD1; j_call: TRBJ2-7; v_call: TRBV24-1; cdr3_aa: CATSEPRQGVSYEQYF; cdr3_nt: TGTGCCACCAGTGAACCCCGACAGGGGGTCTCCTACGAGCAGTACTTC
clone_size: NA; cdr3_length: 13; d_call: NA; j_call: TRBJ2-1; v_call: TRBV5-1; cdr3_aa: CASSLQGHNEQFF; cdr3_nt: TGCGCCAGCAGCCTACAAGGCCACAATGAGCAGTTCTTC
clone_size: NA; cdr3_length: 17; d_call: TRBD2; j_call: TRBJ2-3; v_call: TRBV7-9; cdr3_aa: CASSLAQGTRRGDTQYF; cdr3_nt: TGTGCCAGCAGCTTAGCCCAGGGGACTAGGCGGGGAGATACGCAGTATTTT
clone_size: once; cdr3_length: 15; d_call: NA; j_call: TRBJ2-6; v_call: TRBV2; cdr3_aa: CASSKVFPGANVLTF; cdr3_nt: TGTGCCAGCAGTAAGGTCTTTCCGGGGGCCAACGTCCTGACTTTC
clone_size: once; cdr3_length: 14; d_call: NA; j_call: TRBJ1-2; v_call: TRBV6-5; cdr3_aa: CASSQRGEGHGYTF; cdr3_nt: TGTGCCAGCAGTCAAAGGGGAGAGGGGCATGGCTACACCTTC
clone_size: few; cdr3_length: 15; d_call: NA; j_call: TRBJ2-7; v_call: TRBV5-5; cdr3_aa: CASSLRLRVGYEQYF; cdr3_nt: TGTGCCAGCAGCCTTCGCCTCAGGGTAGGCTACGAGCAGTACTTC
clone_size: NA; cdr3_length: 15; d_call: TRBD2; j_call: TRBJ2-1; v_call: TRBV5-6; cdr3_aa: CASSRERGPYNEQFF; cdr3_nt: TGTGCCAGCAGCCGGGAGCGGGGGCCCTACAATGAGCAGTTCTTC
clone_size: NA; cdr3_length: 14; d_call: NA; j_call: TRBJ2-5; v_call: TRBV7-2; cdr3_aa: CASSFLAGPETQYF; cdr3_nt: TGTGCCAGCAGCTTTCTTGCGGGGCCAGAGACCCAGTACTTC
clone_size: NA; cdr3_length: 14; d_call: NA; j_call: TRBJ2-3; v_call: TRBV5-1; cdr3_aa: CASSLRQETDTQYF; cdr3_nt: TGCGCCAGCAGCTTGAGGCAGGAGACAGATACGCAGTATTTT
clone_size: NA; cdr3_length: 13; d_call: NA; j_call: TRBJ2-3; v_call: TRBV7-2; cdr3_aa: CASSATGTDTQYF; cdr3_nt: TGTGCCAGCAGCGCAACAGGCACAGATACGCAGTATTTT
clone_size: NA; cdr3_length: 13; d_call: NA; j_call: TRBJ2-5; v_call: TRBV9; cdr3_aa: CASSVEGQETQYF; cdr3_nt: TGTGCCAGCAGCGTAGAGGGGCAAGAGACCCAGTACTTC
clone_size: NA; cdr3_length: 14; d_call: NA; j_call: TRBJ2-7; v_call: TRBV11-2; cdr3_aa: CASSPVTGSYEQYF; cdr3_nt: TGTGCCAGCAGCCCAGTGACAGGCTCCTACGAGCAGTACTTC
clone_size: NA; cdr3_length: 10; d_call: NA; j_call: TRBJ1-1; v_call: TRBV12-3/TRBV12-4; cdr3_aa: CASKGVEAFF; cdr3_nt: TGTGCCAGCAAAGGCGTTGAAGCTTTCTTT
clone_size: few; cdr3_length: 16; d_call: TRBD1; j_call: TRBJ1-5; v_call: TRBV18; cdr3_aa: CASSERGRYPNQPQHF; cdr3_nt: TGTGCCAGCTCAGAAAGGGGGCGGTACCCCAATCAGCCCCAGCATTTT
clone_size: NA; cdr3_length: 16; d_call: NA; j_call: TRBJ2-7; v_call: TRBV6-1; cdr3_aa: CASRETLGGRSYEQYF; cdr3_nt: TGTGCCAGCAGAGAAACCCTGGGAGGCAGATCCTACGAGCAGTACTTC
clone_size: NA; cdr3_length: 14; d_call: TRBD1; j_call: TRBJ1-4; v_call: TRBV25-1; cdr3_aa: CASRDFRGTEKLFF; cdr3_nt: TGTGCCAGCAGAGATTTCAGGGGGACTGAAAAACTGTTTTTT
clone_size: NA; cdr3_length: 14; d_call: NA; j_call: TRBJ2-3; v_call: TRBV27; cdr3_aa: CASSLMGPTDTQYF; cdr3_nt: TGTGCCAGCAGTTTAATGGGGCCCACAGATACGCAGTATTTT
clone_size: NA; cdr3_length: 14; d_call: NA; j_call: TRBJ1-6; v_call: TRBV9; cdr3_aa: CASSISGYNSPLHF; cdr3_nt: TGTGCCAGCAGCATCTCAGGGTACAATTCACCCCTCCACTTT
clone_size: NA; cdr3_length: 13; d_call: NA; j_call: TRBJ1-1; v_call: TRBV24-1; cdr3_aa: CATSDQGLAEAFF; cdr3_nt: TGTGCCACCAGTGACCAAGGGTTGGCTGAAGCTTTCTTT
clone_size: NA; cdr3_length: 13; d_call: NA; j_call: TRBJ2-3; v_call: TRBV5-1; cdr3_aa: CASTSVSTDTQYF; cdr3_nt: TGCGCCAGCACGAGTGTGAGCACAGATACGCAGTATTTT
clone_size: NA; cdr3_length: 14; d_call: NA; j_call: TRBJ2-6; v_call: TRBV30; cdr3_aa: CAWRQRAGANVLTF; cdr3_nt: TGTGCCTGGAGACAACGGGCTGGGGCCAACGTCCTGACTTTC
clone_size: NA; cdr3_length: 18; d_call: NA; j_call: TRBJ1-5; v_call: TRBV4-1; cdr3_aa: CASSQPRGVGSSNQPQHF; cdr3_nt: TGCGCCAGCAGCCAACCTCGAGGGGTCGGATCGAGCAATCAGCCCCAGCATTTT
clone_size: NA; cdr3_length: 14; d_call: NA; j_call: TRBJ2-5; v_call: TRBV5-4; cdr3_aa: CASSRDGSQETQYF; cdr3_nt: TGTGCCAGCAGCCGGGACGGAAGCCAAGAGACCCAGTACTTC
clone_size: few; cdr3_length: 15; d_call: TRBD2; j_call: TRBJ2-7; v_call: TRBV18; cdr3_aa: CASSPGLAGHYEQYF; cdr3_nt: TGTGCCAGCTCACCGGGACTAGCGGGGCATTACGAGCAGTACTTC
clone_size: few; cdr3_length: 15; d_call: TRBD1; j_call: TRBJ1-5; v_call: TRBV4-2; cdr3_aa: CASSQEAQGWQPQHF; cdr3_nt: TGTGCCAGCAGCCAAGAGGCACAGGGGTGGCAGCCCCAGCATTTT
clone_size: NA; cdr3_length: 18; d_call: NA; j_call: TRBJ2-1; v_call: TRBV9; cdr3_aa: CASSAGIGTGGGGNEQFF; cdr3_nt: TGTGCCAGCAGCGCGGGAATCGGGACTGGCGGTGGGGGGAATGAGCAGTTCTTC
clone_size: NA; cdr3_length: 14; d_call: NA; j_call: TRBJ2-1; v_call: TRBV20-1; cdr3_aa: CSASLVSANNEQFF; cdr3_nt: TGCAGTGCTAGTTTAGTATCAGCAAACAATGAGCAGTTCTTC
clone_size: NA; cdr3_length: 12; d_call: TRBD1; j_call: TRBJ1-1; v_call: TRBV7-9; cdr3_aa: CASSPRGTEAFF; cdr3_nt: TGTGCCAGCAGCCCCAGGGGGACTGAAGCTTTCTTT
clone_size: many; cdr3_length: 17; d_call: NA; j_call: TRBJ2-2; v_call: TRBV4-2; cdr3_aa: CASSRISGMGLAGELFF; cdr3_nt: TGTGCCAGCAGCCGAATCAGCGGAATGGGCTTGGCCGGGGAGCTGTTTTTT
clone_size: NA; cdr3_length: 14; d_call: TRBD2; j_call: TRBJ2-5; v_call: TRBV5-1; cdr3_aa: CASSLTGGPETQYF; cdr3_nt: TGCGCCAGCAGCTTGACGGGAGGTCCCGAGACCCAGTACTTC
clone_size: NA; cdr3_length: 11; d_call: NA; j_call: TRBJ1-2; v_call: TRBV6-5; cdr3_aa: CASSRGYGYTF; cdr3_nt: TGTGCCAGCAGTCGAGGCTATGGCTACACCTTC
clone_size: NA; cdr3_length: 16; d_call: TRBD2; j_call: TRBJ2-1; v_call: TRBV11-3; cdr3_aa: CASSLGRLAVPGEQFF; cdr3_nt: TGTGCCAGCAGCTTGGGTCGACTAGCGGTTCCTGGGGAGCAGTTCTTC
clone_size: once; cdr3_length: 12; d_call: TRBD1; j_call: TRBJ1-1; v_call: TRBV19; cdr3_aa: CASSMRDSQAFF; cdr3_nt: TGTGCCAGTAGTATGCGGGACAGTCAAGCTTTCTTT
clone_size: NA; cdr3_length: 12; d_call: NA; j_call: TRBJ1-6; v_call: TRBV27; cdr3_aa: CASRGPETPLHF; cdr3_nt: TGTGCCAGCAGGGGGCCAGAGACACCCCTCCACTTT
clone_size: NA; cdr3_length: 13; d_call: NA; j_call: TRBJ2-1; v_call: TRBV7-6; cdr3_aa: CASSLTRETEQFF; cdr3_nt: TGTGCCAGCAGCTTAACCCGGGAGACTGAGCAGTTCTTC
clone_size: few; cdr3_length: 11; d_call: TRBD1; j_call: TRBJ1-1; v_call: TRBV13; cdr3_aa: CASSRDRVAFF; cdr3_nt: TGTGCCAGCAGCCGAGACAGGGTGGCTTTCTTT
clone_size: NA; cdr3_length: 12; d_call: NA; j_call: TRBJ2-7; v_call: TRBV18; cdr3_aa: CASSPREDEQYF; cdr3_nt: TGTGCCAGCTCACCCCGTGAGGACGAGCAGTACTTC
clone_size: NA; cdr3_length: 14; d_call: TRBD1; j_call: TRBJ2-3; v_call: TRBV5-4; cdr3_aa: CASSSGQGTDTQYF; cdr3_nt: TGTGCCAGCAGCTCCGGACAGGGAACAGATACGCAGTATTTT
clone_size: NA; cdr3_length: 13; d_call: NA; j_call: TRBJ1-5; v_call: TRBV6-2/TRBV6-3; cdr3_aa: CASSLGGSAPQHF; cdr3_nt: TGTGCCAGCAGTTTAGGGGGGTCGGCGCCCCAGCATTTT
clone_size: NA; cdr3_length: 13; d_call: TRBD1; j_call: TRBJ1-1; v_call: TRBV5-1; cdr3_aa: CASSTDRITEAFF; cdr3_nt: TGCGCCAGCAGCACGGACAGGATCACTGAAGCTTTCTTT
clone_size: NA; cdr3_length: 15; d_call: NA; j_call: TRBJ1-1; v_call: TRBV6-5; cdr3_aa: CASTRRGAKNTEAFF; cdr3_nt: TGTGCCAGCACGCGCAGAGGGGCTAAGAACACTGAAGCTTTCTTT
clone_size: NA; cdr3_length: 13; d_call: NA; j_call: TRBJ2-1; v_call: TRBV14; cdr3_aa: CASSQVFAAEQFF; cdr3_nt: TGTGCCAGCAGCCAAGTGTTTGCAGCGGAGCAGTTCTTC
clone_size: NA; cdr3_length: 15; d_call: TRBD2; j_call: TRBJ2-1; v_call: TRBV11-3; cdr3_aa: CASSYLAGTYNEQFF; cdr3_nt: TGTGCCAGCAGCTATCTAGCGGGCACCTACAATGAGCAGTTCTTC
clone_size: NA; cdr3_length: 11; d_call: NA; j_call: TRBJ1-5; v_call: TRBV5-1; cdr3_aa: CASSLNQPQHF; cdr3_nt: TGCGCCAGCAGCCTAAATCAGCCCCAGCATTTT
clone_size: once; cdr3_length: 17; d_call: NA; j_call: TRBJ2-3; v_call: TRBV7-9; cdr3_aa: CASISPDRVWSTDTQYF; cdr3_nt: TGTGCCAGCATCTCGCCTGACCGGGTTTGGAGCACAGATACGCAGTATTTT
clone_size: NA; cdr3_length: 14; d_call: NA; j_call: TRBJ2-5; v_call: TRBV4-3; cdr3_aa: CASSQDPLVGTQYF; cdr3_nt: TGCGCCAGCAGCCAAGACCCACTAGTCGGGACCCAGTACTTC
clone_size: NA; cdr3_length: 15; d_call: TRBD1; j_call: TRBJ2-5; v_call: TRBV13; cdr3_aa: CASSGDRVGIETQYF; cdr3_nt: TGTGCCAGCAGCGGGGACAGGGTAGGAATAGAGACCCAGTACTTC
clone_size: few; cdr3_length: 14; d_call: NA; j_call: TRBJ2-1; v_call: TRBV18; cdr3_aa: CASSPEEESNEQFF; cdr3_nt: TGTGCCAGCTCACCAGAGGAGGAAAGCAATGAGCAGTTCTTC
clone_size: NA; cdr3_length: 13; d_call: NA; j_call: TRBJ1-2; v_call: TRBV7-9; cdr3_aa: CASSYGQNYGYTF; cdr3_nt: TGTGCCAGCAGTTACGGACAGAACTATGGCTACACCTTC
clone_size: NA; cdr3_length: 17; d_call: NA; j_call: TRBJ1-1; v_call: TRBV19; cdr3_aa: CASSIIGWGHPNTEAFF; cdr3_nt: TGTGCCAGTAGTATTATAGGATGGGGACACCCAAACACTGAAGCTTTCTTT
clone_size: NA; cdr3_length: 14; d_call: NA; j_call: TRBJ1-2; v_call: TRBV9; cdr3_aa: CASSVVGAGYGYTF; cdr3_nt: TGTGCCAGCAGCGTAGTGGGGGCCGGCTATGGCTACACCTTC
clone_size: NA; cdr3_length: 13; d_call: NA; j_call: TRBJ1-2; v_call: TRBV7-2; cdr3_aa: CASSLQANYGYTF; cdr3_nt: TGTGCCAGCAGCTTACAGGCGAACTATGGCTACACCTTC
clone_size: NA; cdr3_length: 19; d_call: NA; j_call: TRBJ1-3; v_call: TRBV4-3; cdr3_aa: CASSQVAGEVFISGNTIYF; cdr3_nt: TGCGCCAGCAGCCAAGTTGCAGGGGAGGTTTTTATCTCTGGAAACACCATATATTTT
clone_size: NA; cdr3_length: 17; d_call: TRBD2; j_call: TRBJ2-5; v_call: TRBV6-2/TRBV6-3; cdr3_aa: CASSYSQRLAGGETQYF; cdr3_nt: TGTGCCAGCAGTTACTCTCAGAGACTAGCGGGAGGGGAGACCCAGTACTTC
clone_size: NA; cdr3_length: 16; d_call: NA; j_call: TRBJ2-3; v_call: TRBV5-4; cdr3_aa: CASSLVGRTSTDTQYF; cdr3_nt: TGTGCCAGCAGCTTGGTTGGGCGGACTAGCACAGATACGCAGTATTTT